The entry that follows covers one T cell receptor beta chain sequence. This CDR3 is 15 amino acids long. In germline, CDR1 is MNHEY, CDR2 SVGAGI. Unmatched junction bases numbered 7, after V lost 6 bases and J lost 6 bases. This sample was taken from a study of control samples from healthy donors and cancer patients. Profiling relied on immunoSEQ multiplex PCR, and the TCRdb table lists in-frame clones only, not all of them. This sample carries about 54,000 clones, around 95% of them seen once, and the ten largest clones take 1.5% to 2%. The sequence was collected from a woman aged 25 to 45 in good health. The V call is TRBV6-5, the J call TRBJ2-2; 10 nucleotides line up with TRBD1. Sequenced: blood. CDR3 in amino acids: CASSAEGQGPGELFF. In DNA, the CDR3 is TGTGCCAGCAGCGCCGAGGGACAGGGGCCCGGGGAGCTGTTTTTT.